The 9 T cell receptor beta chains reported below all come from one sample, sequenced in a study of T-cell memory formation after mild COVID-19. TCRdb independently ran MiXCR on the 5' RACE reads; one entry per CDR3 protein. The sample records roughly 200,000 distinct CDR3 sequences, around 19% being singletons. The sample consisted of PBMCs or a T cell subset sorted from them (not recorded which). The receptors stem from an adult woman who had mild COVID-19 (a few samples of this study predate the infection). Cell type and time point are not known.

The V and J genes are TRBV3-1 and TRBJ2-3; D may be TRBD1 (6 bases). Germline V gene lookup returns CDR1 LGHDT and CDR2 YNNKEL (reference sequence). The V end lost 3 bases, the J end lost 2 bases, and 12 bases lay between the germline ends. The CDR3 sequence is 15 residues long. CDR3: CASSQSDRFTDTQYF. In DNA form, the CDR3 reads TGTGCCAGCAGCCAGTCCGACAGGTTCACAGATACGCAGTATTTT.

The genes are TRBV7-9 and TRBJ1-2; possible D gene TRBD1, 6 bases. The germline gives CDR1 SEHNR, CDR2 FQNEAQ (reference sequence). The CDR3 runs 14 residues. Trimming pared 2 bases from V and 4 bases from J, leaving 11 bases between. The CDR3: CASSLLLGGYGYTF. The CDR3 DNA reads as TGTGCCAGCAGCTTACTCCTAGGGGGCTATGGCTACACCTTC.

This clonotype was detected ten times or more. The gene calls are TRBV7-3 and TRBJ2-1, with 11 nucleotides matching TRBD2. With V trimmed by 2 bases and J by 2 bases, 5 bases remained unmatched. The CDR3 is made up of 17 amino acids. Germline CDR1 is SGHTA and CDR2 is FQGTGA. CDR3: CASSLRTSGSPYNEQFF. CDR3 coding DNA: TGTGCCAGCAGCTTACGCACTAGCGGGAGCCCCTACAATGAGCAGTTCTTC.

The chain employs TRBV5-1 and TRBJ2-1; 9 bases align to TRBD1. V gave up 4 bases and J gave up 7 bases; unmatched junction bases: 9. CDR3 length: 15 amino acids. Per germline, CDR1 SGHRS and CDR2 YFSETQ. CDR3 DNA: TGCGCCAGCAGCCAGGGACAGGGAAGGGGAAATGAGCAGTTCTTC. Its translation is CASSQGQGRGNEQFF. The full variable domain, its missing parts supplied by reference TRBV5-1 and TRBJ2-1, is KAGVTQTPRYLIKTRGQQVTLSCSPISGHRSVSWYQQTPGQGLQFLFEYFSETQRNKGNFPGRFSGRQFSNSRSEMNVSTLELGDSALYLCASSQGQGRGNEQFFGPGTRLTVL.

CDR3 sequence (DNA): TGTGCCTGGACAGAAGGGGTTGATGAAAAACTGTTTTTT. Its protein product is CAWTEGVDEKLFF. This rearrangement joins TRBV30 to TRBJ1-4; D possibly corresponds to TRBD1 (5 bases). Trimming took 4 bases from V and 6 from J, leaving 12 bases between them. CDR3 size: 13 residues. Germline CDR1 and CDR2: GTSNPN and SVGIG (reference sequence). The complete variable domain, with remaining parts taken from reference TRBV30 and TRBJ1-4, reads SQTIHQWPATLVQPVGSPLSLECTVEGTSNPNLYWYRQAAGRGLQLLFYSVGIGQISSEVPQNLSASRPQDRQFILSSKKLLLSDSGFYLCAWTEGVDEKLFFGSGTQLSVL.

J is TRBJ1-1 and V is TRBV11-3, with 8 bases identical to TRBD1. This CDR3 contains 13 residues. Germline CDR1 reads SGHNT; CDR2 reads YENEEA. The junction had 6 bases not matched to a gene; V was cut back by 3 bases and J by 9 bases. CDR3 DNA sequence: TGTGCCAGCAGCTTTACCGACAGGGGAAAAGCTTTCTTT. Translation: CASSFTDRGKAFF. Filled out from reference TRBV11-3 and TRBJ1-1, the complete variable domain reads EAGVVQSPRYKIIEKKQPVAFWCNPISGHNTLYWYLQNLGQGPELLIRYENEEAVDDSQLPKDRFSAERLKGVDSTLKIQPAELGDSAVYLCASSFTDRGKAFFGQGTRLTVV.

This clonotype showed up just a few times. The CDR3: CASSFQGSGGYTF. The CDR3 DNA sequence: TGTGCCAGCAGCTTTCAGGGTTCTGGAGGCTACACCTTC. This chain links TRBV7-9 with TRBJ1-2; D is perhaps TRBD1 (5 bases). Germline lookup yields CDR1 SEHNR and CDR2 FQNEAQ (reference sequence). This CDR3 contains 13 residues. The V and J ends lost 3 bases and 8 bases respectively, with 13 bases between them. Based on the CDR3 plus reference TRBV7-9 and TRBJ1-2, the full variable domain is DTGVSQNPRHKITKRGQNVTFRCDPISEHNRLYWYRQTLGQGPEFLTYFQNEAQLEKSRLLSDRFSAERPKGSFSTLEIQRTEQGDSAMYLCASSFQGSGGYTFGSGTRLTVV.

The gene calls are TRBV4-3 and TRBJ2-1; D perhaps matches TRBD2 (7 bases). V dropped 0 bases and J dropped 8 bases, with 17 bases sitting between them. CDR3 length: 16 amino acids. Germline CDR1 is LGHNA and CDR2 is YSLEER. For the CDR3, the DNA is TGCGCCAGCAGCCAAGATTGGGGGGGCGGTGGGGATGAGCAGTTCTTC. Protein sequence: CASSQDWGGGGDEQFF.

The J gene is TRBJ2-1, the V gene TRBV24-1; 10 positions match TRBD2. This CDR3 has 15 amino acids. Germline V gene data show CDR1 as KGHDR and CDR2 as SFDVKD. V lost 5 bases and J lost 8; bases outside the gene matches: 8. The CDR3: CATSATLAGVDEQFF. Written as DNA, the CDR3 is TGTGCCACCAGTGCCACCCTAGCGGGAGTTGATGAGCAGTTCTTC.